This TCR beta chain was recovered during a study of T cell repertoires in cytomegalovirus infection. Findings of the study overall: Cumulative public TCR beta family frequency identified CMV carriers with the relevant HLA.

The CDR3 has 15 amino acids. Germline CDR1 SGHDT, CDR2 YYEEEE. V was clipped by 2 bases and J by 5 bases, with 11 bases between them. TCRdb fed the reads into MiXCR, producing one record per CDR3 protein. The sample contains some 310,000 distinct CDR3 sequences, about 25% of which appear only once. This clonotype was found a few times. Its antigen is as yet unknown. The chain has TRBV5-6 and TRBJ2-6, with D maybe TRBD1 (6 bases). Sequences were derived from cultured PBMCs, sampled from culture after CMV antigen stimulation. The clonotype was recovered from a human donor in good health (CMV status not recorded). Some clones in this sample may be carry-over from other donors' samples. CDR3 in amino acids: CASSFKGDRANVLTF. CDR3 nucleotides: TGTGCCAGCAGCTTCAAAGGGGACAGGGCCAACGTCCTGACTTTC.